One and the same sample provided the 30 T cell receptor beta chains below, sequenced in a study of control samples from healthy donors and cancer patients. The protocol was immunoSEQ multiplex PCR, while the TCRdb copy is restricted to in-frame clones and leaves out a portion. Of more than 20,000 clones listed, approximately 85% are singletons. The specimen was PBMCs. All receptors derive from a man in his sixties with head and neck cancer.

The genes are TRBV9 and TRBJ2-3; 7 bases are shared with TRBD2. With V trimmed by 0 bases and J by 6 bases, 10 bases remained unmatched. The CDR3 is made up of 16 amino acids. CDR1 is SGDLS and CDR2 is YYNGEE in the germline V gene. CDR3 loop: CASSVGRGLTVDTQYF. The CDR3 DNA is TGTGCCAGCAGCGTAGGGCGGGGGTTAACCGTCGATACGCAGTATTTT.

The V call is TRBV30, the J call TRBJ2-3, with a weak D call TRBD2 (6 bases). The CDR3 runs 13 residues. Germline V gene data show CDR1 as GTSNPN and CDR2 as SVGIG (reference sequence). V lost 3 bases and J lost 0, with 7 bases in between. The CDR3 region is CAWRAGSTDTQYF. DNA of the CDR3: TGTGCCTGGAGGGCGGGGAGCACAGATACGCAGTATTTT.

The chain has TRBV5-1 and TRBJ1-4; no clear D. The V gene lost 4 bases and the J gene lost 8 bases, with 15 bases spanning the gap. CDR3 length equals 14 residues. Germline CDR1 SGHRS, CDR2 YFSETQ. This chain's CDR3 is CASSLGFVGEKLFF. CDR3 sequence (DNA): TGCGCCAGCAGCCTGGGGTTTGTAGGGGAAAAACTGTTTTTT.

The chain carries TRBV29-1 and TRBJ2-1; no firm D call. Germline values: CDR1 SQVTM, CDR2 ANQGSEA. Trimming removed 1 base at V and 8 bases at J, with 15 bases between. The CDR3 has 14 amino acids. CDR3 protein: CSVEGYPGPDEQFF. For the CDR3, the DNA is TGCAGCGTTGAAGGCTACCCAGGACCCGATGAGCAGTTCTTC.

The chain recombines TRBV30 with TRBJ2-7, with D perhaps being TRBD1 or TRBD2 (5 bases each). Trimming pared 4 bases from V and 0 bases from J, leaving 13 bases between. This CDR3 is built from 14 residues. CDR1 is GTSNPN and CDR2 is SVGIG in the germline V gene (reference sequence). The CDR3 region has the DNA TGTGCCTGGACGAGGGGTTCTAGCTCCTACGAGCAGTACTTC. Amino acids: CAWTRGSSSYEQYF.

The V gene is TRBV4-1, the J gene TRBJ1-1; 10 nucleotides align to TRBD1. This CDR3 comprises 15 residues. V shed 1 base, J shed 6 bases, and the junction held 5 bases outside the gene matches. Germline V gene sequence: CDR1 MGHRA, CDR2 YSYEKL. CDR3 nucleotide sequence: TGCGCCAGCAGCCAAGGGGACAGGGGATTCTCTGAAGCTTTCTTT. Translated, it gives CASSQGDRGFSEAFF.

This chain connects TRBV3-1 (or the pseudogene TRBV3-2) to TRBJ2-5, with 8 bases fitting TRBD2. J lost 5 bases, V lost 11 bases, and 16 bases had no gene match. CDR1 and CDR2 (germline): LGHDT, YNNKEL (reference sequence). The CDR3 has 15 amino acids. The CDR3 DNA follows: TGTGCCCGCGCGCGGGGGGACGGGTTGGGGGAGACCCAGTACTTC. Translated, it gives CARARGDGLGETQYF.

This chain joins TRBV4-2 and TRBJ2-3, with 12 positions matching TRBD2. This CDR3 has 15 residues. CDR1 is LGHNA, CDR2 YNFKEQ, per germline. V lost 4 bases, J lost 3 bases, and 2 bases stayed unmatched. The CDR3 DNA reads TGTGCCAGCAGCCTAGGGACTAGCGGGACAGATACGCAGTATTTT. Protein sequence: CASSLGTSGTDTQYF.

The rearrangement uses TRBV4-1 and TRBJ1-1; D ambiguous. Germline loops: CDR1 MGHRA, CDR2 YSYEKL. Between the trimmed V and J ends, which lost 1 base and 3 bases, there was a span of 18 bases. The CDR3 is 17 amino acids. CDR3 coding DNA: TGCGCCAGCAGCCAAGGATGGACGGGGAGGGTCGACACTGAAGCTTTCTTT. Translation gives CASSQGWTGRVDTEAFF.

The chain combines TRBV7-3 with TRBJ2-5, with 8 bases identical to TRBD2. V was pared by 4 bases and J by 5 bases, with 9 bases of the junction left unmatched. This CDR3 has 15 residues. Germline loops: CDR1 SGHTA, CDR2 FQGTGA. The CDR3 sequence: CASSSLGLGDETQYF. In DNA, the CDR3 is TGTGCCAGCAGCTCACTGGGACTAGGAGACGAGACCCAGTACTTC.

The rearrangement links TRBV12-3 or TRBV12-4 to TRBJ2-5, with D unclear. Trimming left V 2 bases short and J 3 bases short, with 4 bases between. The CDR3 length is 12 residues. The DNA of the CDR3 is TGTGCCAGCAGTTTACAGAAAGAGACCCAGTACTTC. Translation: CASSLQKETQYF.

The rearrangement joins TRBV14 to TRBJ1-1; a possible D gene is TRBD1 (6 bases). This CDR3 is 11 amino acids long. Trimming shortened V by 3 bases and J by 8 bases, and 7 bases separated the two germline ends. Germline V CDR1 and CDR2: SGHDN, FVKESK. CDR3 protein: CASSQGTEAFF. In nucleotides, the CDR3 is TGTGCCAGCAGCCAGGGGACAGAAGCTTTCTTT. Full variable domain (rest looked up from reference TRBV14 and TRBJ1-1): EAGVTQFPSHSVIEKGQTVTLRCDPISGHDNLYWYRRVMGKEIKFLLHFVKESKQDESGMPNNRFLAERTGGTYSTLKVQPAELEDSGVYFCASSQGTEAFFGQGTRLTVV.

This clone was observed a single time. This chain connects TRBV28 to TRBJ2-7; D not certain. Germline assignment: CDR1 MDHEN and CDR2 SYDVKM. V was cut by 3 bases and J by 3 bases, with 3 bases left in between. The CDR3 totals 11 residues. The CDR3 loop reads CASSFFYEQYF. The CDR3 coding sequence is TGTGCCAGCAGTTTTTTCTACGAGCAGTACTTC.

This chain links TRBV5-1 with TRBJ2-1; D not resolved. The CDR3 runs 12 residues. CDR1 is SGHRS, CDR2 YFSETQ, per germline. V lost 1 base and J lost 9, with 8 bases in between. CDR3: CASSLYTVEQFF. The CDR3 DNA is TGCGCCAGCAGCTTGTATACCGTTGAGCAGTTCTTC.

Note on this clone: Because the CDR3's place on the DNA is in doubt, the DNA is left out and the CDR3 is given as listed by TCRdb. The rearrangement joins TRBV18 to TRBJ1-1; TRBD1, the table's D call, lacks a check against the DNA. Both ends counted, the CDR3 spans 15 residues. Germline V gene lookup returns CDR1 KGHSH and CDR2 LQKENI. Here the CDR3 reads CASCTSRDRNTEAFF.

This clone was observed once. The rearrangement links TRBV7-3 to TRBJ2-2, with TRBD2 matching 13 bases. The CDR3 covers 16 residues. Germline loops: CDR1 SGHTA, CDR2 FQGTGA. The V and J ends lost 4 bases and 8 bases, in that order; junction bases with no gene match: 7. CDR3 residues: CASSSRTSGSQGELFF. The CDR3 DNA follows: TGTGCCAGCAGCTCGAGGACTAGCGGGAGTCAAGGGGAGCTGTTTTTT. The complete variable domain, with remaining parts taken from reference TRBV7-3 and TRBJ2-2, reads GAGVSQTPSNKVTEKGKYVELRCDPISGHTALYWYRQSLGQGPEFLIYFQGTGAADDSGLPNDRFFAVRPEGSVSTLKIQRTERGDSAVYLCASSSRTSGSQGELFFGEGSRLTVL.

This clone was detected once. The chain is built from TRBV18 and TRBJ2-5, with D perhaps TRBD2 (5 bases). The ends were cut back, 7 bases at V and 2 bases at J, with 11 bases in the middle. The CDR3 is 13 amino acids. Per the germline V gene, CDR1 is KGHSH and CDR2 is LQKENI. CDR3 loop: CASFPGVQETQYF. For the CDR3, the DNA is TGTGCCAGCTTCCCCGGGGTACAAGAGACCCAGTACTTC.

The genes are TRBV7-2 and TRBJ2-3, with D tentatively TRBD2 (5 bases). V was clipped by 8 bases and J by 4 bases, with 16 bases between them. CDR1 is SGHTA, CDR2 FQGNSA, per germline. This CDR3 is built from 14 residues. This chain's CDR3 is CASSPRLAADTQYF. The CDR3 bases are TGTGCCAGCTCCCCCCGGCTAGCAGCAGATACGCAGTATTTT.

The chain combines TRBV21-1 with TRBJ1-2. TRBV21-1 is recorded as a pseudogene. CDR3 length: 14 residues. The CDR3 spells CASRKGTEDYGYTF. The CDR3 coding sequence is TGTGCCAGCAGGAAAGGAACGGAGGACTATGGCTACACCTTC.

V is TRBV5-1 and J is TRBJ2-3; the match to TRBD2 covers 8 bases. CDR1 is SGHRS, CDR2 YFSETQ, per germline. V shed 1 base, J shed 0 bases, and the junction held 7 bases outside the gene matches. The CDR3 runs to 17 residues. CDR3 in DNA: TGCGCCAGCAGCTTGCGGCCTAGCGGGTCTAGCACAGATACGCAGTATTTT. Residues: CASSLRPSGSSTDTQYF. The full variable domain, in which reference TRBV5-1 and TRBJ2-3 provide the parts outside the CDR3, is KAGVTQTPRYLIKTRGQQVTLSCSPISGHRSVSWYQQTPGQGLQFLFEYFSETQRNKGNFPGRFSGRQFSNSRSEMNVSTLELGDSALYLCASSLRPSGSSTDTQYFGPGTRLTVL.

This clone was detected a few times. The rearrangement links TRBV6-6 to TRBJ1-2, with D tentatively TRBD1 (5 bases). V was clipped by 8 bases and J by 0 bases, with 10 bases between them. This CDR3 spans 13 amino acids. Germline values: CDR1 MNHNY, CDR2 SVGAGI (reference sequence). CDR3 region: CASARGANYGYTF. The DNA for the CDR3 is TGTGCCAGCGCAAGGGGAGCTAACTATGGCTACACCTTC.

In this sample, this clone turned up once. The chain recombines TRBV29-1 with TRBJ2-2, with D possibly matching TRBD2 (6 bases). Deletions cut 4 bases from V and 5 bases from J, with 14 bases between. Germline CDR1 reads SQVTM; CDR2 reads ANQGSEA. This CDR3 contains 14 residues. CDR3 protein: CSVVLGDLTGELFF. CDR3 DNA sequence: TGCAGCGTTGTACTGGGGGACTTAACCGGGGAGCTGTTTTTT.

CDR3 residues: CASSPEGGSGANVLTF. For the CDR3, the DNA is TGTGCCAGCAGCCCAGAAGGAGGCTCTGGGGCCAACGTCCTGACTTTC. The chain uses TRBV3-1 (or the pseudogene TRBV3-2) and TRBJ2-6, with D perhaps TRBD2 (5 bases). Germline values: CDR1 LGHDT, CDR2 YNNKEL (reference sequence). The CDR3 runs to 16 residues. The germline V and J ends were trimmed by 4 bases and 0 bases, with 10 bases remaining between them.

J is TRBJ1-2 and V is TRBV11-1; possible D gene TRBD1, 6 bases. Trimming stripped 4 bases from V and 3 bases from J, with 18 bases between. Looked up from germline, CDR1 is SGHAT and CDR2 is FQDESV (reference sequence). There are 16 residues in the CDR3. This CDR3 is CASSSLSRDRYYGYTF. Written as DNA, the CDR3 is TGTGCCAGCAGCTCGTTATCTCGTGACAGGTACTATGGCTACACCTTC.

The J gene is TRBJ1-2, the V gene TRBV5-4; 11 positions agree with TRBD1. In germline, CDR1 is SGHNT, CDR2 YYREEE (reference sequence). V shed 1 base, J shed 8 bases, and the junction held 7 bases outside the gene matches. The CDR3 has 15 amino acids. This chain's CDR3 is CASSLWDRGFWGYTF. CDR3 DNA: TGTGCCAGCAGCTTGTGGGACAGGGGGTTTTGGGGCTACACCTTC.

The rearrangement joins TRBV7-9 to TRBJ2-1, with TRBD2 matching over 10 bases. From germline, CDR1 is SEHNR and CDR2 FQNEAQ (reference sequence). Trimming removed 5 bases from V and 12 bases from J; junction bases left unmatched: 19. CDR3 size: 17 residues. For the CDR3, the DNA is TGTGCCAGCAGCAGGGTAGCGGGAGGATTGAGTGGAGGGGGGCAGTTCTTC. Translation: CASSRVAGGLSGGGQFF. Full variable domain (missing parts from reference TRBV7-9 and TRBJ2-1): DTGVSQNPRHKITKRGQNVTFRCDPISEHNRLYWYRQTLGQGPEFLTYFQNEAQLEKSRLLSDRFSAERPKGSFSTLEIQRTEQGDSAMYLCASSRVAGGLSGGGQFFGPGTRLTVL.

This clone is large in the sample. This sequence joins TRBV6-6 and TRBJ1-3, with D hard to call. Germline lookup yields CDR1 MNHNY and CDR2 SVGAGI (reference sequence). V gave up 11 bases and J gave up 0 bases, with 8 bases separating them. This CDR3 is 12 amino acids long. This CDR3 is CAAQSSGNTIYF. CDR3 in DNA: TGTGCCGCACAGAGCTCTGGAAACACCATATATTTT.

In regard to this clone: Distinct nucleotide sequences in the sample also encode this CDR3. The V gene is TRBV9, the J gene TRBJ2-1; D unresolved. The CDR3 consists of 14 residues. Germline CDR1 SGDLS, CDR2 YYNGEE. V lost 0 bases and J lost 5, with 9 bases in between. CDR3 nucleotide sequence: TGTGCCAGCAGCGTAGAAGGCAGACACAATGAGCAGTTCTTC. Its translation is CASSVEGRHNEQFF.

This clone qualifies as medium-sized. The gene calls are TRBV5-1 and TRBJ2-4, with 10 bases lining up with TRBD2. This CDR3 region has 15 residues. With 4 bases clipped from V and 5 bases from J, the junction kept 6 bases outside the gene matches. Germline loops: CDR1 SGHRS, CDR2 YFSETQ. The CDR3 bases are TGCGCCAGCAGCCGAAGCGGGAGGGTCCAAAACATTCAGTACTTC. Its translation: CASSRSGRVQNIQYF.

The V and J genes are TRBV3-1 (or the pseudogene TRBV3-2) and TRBJ2-5, with D possibly being TRBD2 (7 bases). The V gene lost 0 bases and the J gene lost 5 bases, with 10 bases spanning the gap. The germline V gene has CDR1 LGHDT and CDR2 YNNKEL (reference sequence). The CDR3 length is 14 residues. The DNA for the CDR3 is TGTGCCAGCAGCCAAGAAGGGGGGGAGGAGACCCAGTACTTC. This translates into CASSQEGGEETQYF.